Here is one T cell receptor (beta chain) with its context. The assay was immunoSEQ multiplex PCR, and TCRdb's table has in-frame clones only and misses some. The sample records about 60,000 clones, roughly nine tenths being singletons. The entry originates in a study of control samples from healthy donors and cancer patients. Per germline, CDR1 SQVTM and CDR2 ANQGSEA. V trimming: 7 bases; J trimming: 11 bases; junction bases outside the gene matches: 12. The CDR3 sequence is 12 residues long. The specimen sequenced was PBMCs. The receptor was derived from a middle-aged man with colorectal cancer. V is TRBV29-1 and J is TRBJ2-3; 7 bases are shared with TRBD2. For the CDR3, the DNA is TGCAGCGGACGACTTGGACTAGTCGGGCAGTATTTT. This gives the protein CSGRLGLVGQYF.